Listed below are T cell receptor beta chains from one sample, sequenced in a study of neurological immune-mediated disorders. MiXCR, applied by TCRdb to the 5' RACE reads, yields one record per CDR3 protein. The data show over 60,000 distinct CDR3 sequences, less than 5.5% seen once. Material: PBMCs. The source is a woman in her thirties with multiple sclerosis. The CDR3 runs from the conserved cysteine through the conserved F or W.

TRBJ2-1 | TRBV2 | CASSVLTSVDEQFF
TRBJ2-3 | TRBV6-6 | CASSYGTGADTQYF
TRBJ2-7 | TRBV29-1 | CSVAGTGGSNEQYF
TRBJ2-7 | TRBV5-1 | CASSLGSGIPYEQYF
TRBJ2-7 | TRBV11-2 | CASSSLAGTYEQYF
TRBJ2-3 | TRBV29-1 | CSVGLAGGLGDTQYF
TRBJ1-2 | TRBV12-3/TRBV12-4 | CASSLSGSVDGYTF
TRBJ2-4 | TRBV6-5 | CASRTVAKNIQYF
TRBJ1-5 | TRBV3-1 | CASSLTGGGGPQHF
TRBJ1-1 | TRBV12-3/TRBV12-4 | CASSFGRNTEDFF
TRBJ1-5 | TRBV5-5 | CASSVGQGPYQPQNF
TRBJ2-1 | TRBV20-1 | CSAREGSGGLYNEQFF
TRBJ2-1 | TRBV10-3 | CAISESASGAFNEQFF
TRBJ1-1 | TRBV20-1 | CSALQGSSEAFF
TRBJ2-3 | TRBV3-1 | CASSQDQGGGTDTQYF
TRBJ2-2 | TRBV7-2 | CASSSRQGANTGELFF
TRBJ1-5 | TRBV12-3/TRBV12-4 | CASRGGIGNQPQHF
TRBJ2-3 | TRBV20-1 | CSAREQVTNTDTQYF
TRBJ2-2 | TRBV20-1 | CSARNSGLPRGELFF
TRBJ2-2 | TRBV10-3 | CASTGTSATGELFF
TRBJ1-3 | TRBV25-1 | CASPGNTIYF
TRBJ1-5 | TRBV6-1 | CASSEGTTRNQPQHF
TRBJ1-2 | TRBV7-6 | CASSLEGQLYGYTF
TRBJ1-3 | TRBV15 | CATSRDLGLGNTIYF
TRBJ2-3 | TRBV7-9 | CASSLRQGDQVTQYF
TRBJ1-4 | TRBV23-1 | CASSRTGTGNEKLFF
TRBJ2-3 | TRBV27 | CASSFPRAGALSTDTQYF
TRBJ1-1 | TRBV12-3/TRBV12-4 | CAISLLGQGATEAFF
TRBJ2-2 | TRBV12-3/TRBV12-4 | CASSYSAGELFF
TRBJ2-1 | TRBV10-3 | CAISESWGQGVNEQFF
TRBJ1-3 | TRBV15 | CATSRGQGARNTIYF
TRBJ2-1 | TRBV20-1 | CSAIVAGGDAYNEQFF
TRBJ2-7 | TRBV15 | CATSRILTGQVSYEQYF
TRBJ1-1 | TRBV29-1 | CSVEGGQGDTEAFF
TRBJ1-2 | TRBV27 | CASSPYGGFGAGHRGAEGYTF
TRBJ1-5 | TRBV12-3/TRBV12-4 | CASSFGANQPQHF
TRBJ2-7 | TRBV3-1 | CASSQRSYEQYF
TRBJ2-3 | TRBV7-2 | CASSLTGTGATDTQYF
TRBJ1-2 | TRBV4-1 | CASSQRVGYGYTF
TRBJ1-5 | TRBV27 | CASSLSGRGIGQPQNF
TRBJ1-2 | TRBV4-2 | CASSQETYGYTF
TRBJ1-5 | TRBV20-1 | CSARLSNQPQHF
TRBJ1-5 | TRBV20-1 | CSASRGTDLSNQPQNF
TRBJ2-7 | TRBV12-3/TRBV12-4 | CASSPGQTYEQYF
TRBJ2-1 | TRBV9 | CASSVATGAGDEQFF
TRBJ1-1 | TRBV13 | CASSFVTDNTEAFF
TRBJ1-1 | TRBV11-2 | CASSLGRAFLSPITEAFF
TRBJ2-1 | TRBV3-1 | CASSPTSYEQFF
TRBJ2-1 | TRBV7-2 | CASSPLGANNEQFF
TRBJ2-7 | TRBV20-1 | CSALGYEQYF
TRBJ2-1 | TRBV29-1 | CSVEDRYRTRDRGENEQFF
TRBJ2-3 | TRBV3-1 | CASSQVAGGADTQYF
TRBJ1-2 | TRBV3-1 | CASSLEGWDYGYTF